The 20 T cell receptor beta chains listed next were all sequenced from one sample in a study of cytomegalovirus exposure and HLA in healthy donors. This PCR relied on a set of 60 Vbeta primers and 13 Jbeta primers. Here immunoSEQ multiplex PCR was the method, and the copy in TCRdb shows in-frame clones only, minus some. The table lists over 100,000 clones, about 8.5% of them singletons. Source material: PBMCs. The receptor source for this set is a man aged 35 to 55 in good health and CMV-seronegative.

The rearrangement links TRBV5-4 to TRBJ2-7; 7 positions match TRBD1. The junction had 7 bases not matched to a gene; V was cut back by 4 bases and J by 3 bases. CDR1 SGHNT and CDR2 YYREEE come from the germline V gene (reference sequence). The CDR3 is 14 residues long. The CDR3 DNA reads as TGTGCCAGCAGCGTTGGGACAGATGTCTACGAGCAGTACTTC. Translation gives CASSVGTDVYEQYF.

The chain couples TRBV13 to TRBJ2-3, with TRBD1 matching 9 bases. V shed 6 bases, J shed 8 bases, and the junction held 12 bases outside the gene matches. CDR1 and CDR2 from the germline V gene are PRHDT and FYEKMQ (reference sequence). The length of the CDR3 is 15 residues. The CDR3 reads CASRGTGNDPRTQYF. CDR3 nucleotides: TGTGCCAGCAGAGGGACAGGGAATGACCCGCGTACGCAGTATTTT.

This rearrangement joins TRBV5-1 to TRBJ1-2, with 8 bases that match TRBD1. Per germline, CDR1 SGHRS and CDR2 YFSETQ. The CDR3 is made up of 16 amino acids. Trimming at V came to 0 bases and at J to 5 bases, leaving 9 bases not matched to a gene. The CDR3 protein is CASSLGQGAQGYGYTF. The CDR3 DNA reads TGCGCCAGCAGCTTGGGCCAGGGGGCTCAGGGGTATGGCTACACCTTC.

The rearrangement links TRBV5-1 to TRBJ2-3; 9 bases match TRBD1. This CDR3 region has 16 residues. Germline values: CDR1 SGHRS, CDR2 YFSETQ. The V segment lost 3 bases and the J segment 1 base; nucleotides outside the gene matches: 6. The chain's CDR3 is CASSSDRGVRTDTQYF. The CDR3 nucleotides are TGCGCCAGCAGCTCGGACAGGGGCGTTCGCACAGATACGCAGTATTTT.

CDR3 amino acids: CSGVTGSNTEAFF. The CDR3 nucleotides read TGCAGCGGGGTGACAGGGAGTAACACTGAAGCTTTCTTT. The chain uses TRBV29-1 and TRBJ1-1; the match to TRBD1 covers 7 bases. In germline, CDR1 is SQVTM, CDR2 ANQGSEA. V shed 7 bases and J 2 bases; nucleotides not matched to a gene: 7. The CDR3 spans 13 residues.

V usage is TRBV6-1 and J usage is TRBJ1-5; no reliable D call. The germline V gene has CDR1 MNHNS and CDR2 SASEGT. The CDR3 length is 10 residues. The V gene lost 8 bases and the J gene lost 6 bases, with 5 bases spanning the gap. CDR3 sequence reads: CASAGQPQHF. CDR3 bases: TGTGCCAGCGCGGGTCAGCCCCAGCATTTT.

This clone was seen more than once but under ten times. This chain joins TRBV5-1 and TRBJ2-3; unclear D gene. In germline, CDR1 is SGHRS, CDR2 YFSETQ. Trimming took 0 bases from V and 4 from J, leaving 6 bases between them. This CDR3 comprises 13 residues. Here the CDR3 DNA reads TGCGCCAGCAGCTTGGCCGGAGCAGATACGCAGTATTTT. This gives the protein CASSLAGADTQYF.

This clone was seen a few times. This rearrangement joins TRBV16 to TRBJ1-2; D is undetermined. The V and J ends lost 5 bases and 8 bases respectively, with 12 bases between them. The CDR3 is 12 amino acids. CDR1 KGHSY and CDR2 FQNENV come from the germline V gene. CDR3 sequence: CASSMQRYGYTF. The DNA of the CDR3 is TGTGCCAGCAGCATGCAGCGGTACGGCTACACCTTC.

J is TRBJ1-2 and V is TRBV30; D is possibly TRBD1 (6 bases). This CDR3 has 12 amino acids. Per the germline V gene, CDR1 is GTSNPN and CDR2 is SVGIG (reference sequence). V was shortened by 3 bases and J by 7 bases, with 12 bases between the two germline ends. The CDR3 DNA sequence: TGTGCCTGGAGAGAAAGGGGGACTGGCTACACCTTC. It is translated as CAWRERGTGYTF.

J is TRBJ1-6 and V is TRBV5-1, with TRBD1 identical over 8 bases. Looked up from germline, CDR1 is SGHRS and CDR2 is YFSETQ. The CDR3 loop spans 16 amino acids. V trimming: 1 base; J trimming: 7 bases; junction bases outside the gene matches: 7. The CDR3 bases are TGCGCCAGCAGCTTGAGTCAGGGGGCTAACAATTCACCCCTCCACTTT. This encodes CASSLSQGANNSPLHF.

The chain joins TRBV5-6 to TRBJ1-3; D is unclear. Trimming took 3 bases from V and 7 from J, leaving 11 bases between them. The CDR3 length is 13 residues. Germline CDR1 reads SGHDT; CDR2 reads YYEEEE. CDR3 nucleotides: TGTGCCAGCAGCTCCAGAACAACCAACACCATATATTTT. Its translation is CASSSRTTNTIYF. Looking up the rest from reference TRBV5-6 and TRBJ1-3 gives the full variable domain: DAGVTQSPTHLIKTRGQQVTLRCSPKSGHDTVSWYQQALGQGPQFIFQYYEEEERQRGNFPDRFSGHQFPNYSSELNVNALLLGDSALYLCASSSRTTNTIYFGEGSWLTVV.

This clone was detected a few times. Other nucleotide sequences in the sample specify the same CDR3. V and J are TRBV4-3 and TRBJ1-2, with 7 bases identical to TRBD1. Germline V gene data show CDR1 as LGHNA and CDR2 as YSLEER. The CDR3 length is 13 residues. Unmatched junction bases numbered 3, after V lost 1 base and J lost 7 bases. The CDR3 DNA reads TGCGCCAGCAGCCAAGGACAGGGCGCTGGCTACACCTTC. It encodes CASSQGQGAGYTF.

This clone was seen a handful of times. The rearrangement links TRBV5-6 to TRBJ2-7; D is uncertain. The CDR3 is made up of 13 amino acids. In germline, CDR1 is SGHDT, CDR2 YYEEEE. With 1 base removed from V and 2 bases from J, the gap between germline ends came to 7 bases. CDR3 coding DNA: TGTGCCAGCAGCTTGTTCGGTACCTACGAGCAGTACTTC. This translates into CASSLFGTYEQYF.

This clone came up a few times. The chain employs TRBV6-5 and TRBJ1-1; TRBD1 matches at 9 bases. J lost 5 bases, V lost 5 bases, and 6 bases had no gene match. CDR1 MNHEY and CDR2 SVGAGI come from the germline V gene. The CDR3 contains 14 residues. The CDR3 coding sequence is TGTGCCAGCAGTGGGACAGGGTGGAGGACTGAAGCTTTCTTT. It specifies CASSGTGWRTEAFF.

This clone was detected a few times. The chain joins TRBV5-1 to TRBJ2-7; TRBD2 matches 7 bases. Germline V gives CDR1 SGHRS, CDR2 YFSETQ. The CDR3 spans 14 residues. The J segment lost 6 bases and the V segment lost 0 bases, leaving 6 bases of the junction unmatched. The CDR3 nucleotides are TGCGCCAGCAGCTTGGGGACCAGGGAGGGCGAGCAGTACTTC. Translating gives CASSLGTREGEQYF.

Only a few counts were recorded for this clone. The rearrangement joins TRBV7-9 to TRBJ2-5, with D maybe TRBD1 (6 bases). Judging by the DNA end, TRBJ2-7 fits better; the J call may be wrong. The germline gives CDR1 SEHNR, CDR2 FQNEAQ (reference sequence). This CDR3 has 13 residues. CDR3 in DNA: TGTGCCAGCAGTTCGAACAGGGAATACGAGCAGTACTTC. Residues: CASSSNREYEQYF.

The rearrangement joins TRBV11-2 to TRBJ2-7; 9 bases align to TRBD1. Germline CDR1 is SGHAT and CDR2 is FQNNGV. V lost 5 bases and J lost 5; bases outside the gene matches: 10. The CDR3 covers 15 residues. The CDR3 region has the DNA TGTGCCAGCAGCCCCGTCCCGGGACAGGGTCACGAGCAGTACTTC. This translates into CASSPVPGQGHEQYF.

V is TRBV7-9 and J is TRBJ1-1; possible D gene TRBD1, 6 bases. The CDR3 contains 14 residues. Germline V CDR1 and CDR2: SEHNR, FQNEAQ (reference sequence). The V gene lost 3 bases and the J gene lost 3 bases, with 11 bases spanning the gap. CDR3 in DNA: TGTGCCAGCAGCTTTCAGGGGTGGGACACTGAAGCTTTCTTT. Its translation is CASSFQGWDTEAFF.

This clone has only a few counts. The genes are TRBV6-5 and TRBJ2-7, with 7 bases fitting TRBD2. Germline CDR1 is MNHEY and CDR2 is SVGAGI. This CDR3 is 14 amino acids long. The trim removed 5 bases at V and 2 bases at J, leaving 6 bases unmatched. The CDR3 loop is CASSGGGTAYEQYF. CDR3 DNA: TGTGCCAGCAGTGGGGGGGGAACCGCCTACGAGCAGTACTTC.

The chain links TRBV10-3 to TRBJ2-5; 7 nucleotides line up with TRBD1. The CDR3 has 13 amino acids. After removal of 5 bases from V and 2 bases from J, the junction contained 2 bases not matched to a gene. Germline assignment: CDR1 ENHRY and CDR2 SYGVKD. This CDR3 reads CAISSGQQETQYF. CDR3 sequence (DNA): TGTGCCATCAGTTCGGGACAGCAAGAGACCCAGTACTTC.